These 6 T cell receptor beta chains originate from one sample sequenced in a study of T-cell reconstitution after alpha-beta-depleted transplantation in children. During its preparation, the TCRbeta library received unique molecular identifiers. MiXCR, run by TCRdb on the PCR reads, gives a single entry per CDR3 protein. Among approximately 390,000 distinct CDR3 sequences listed, 11% were seen once. The source was PBMCs from the stem cell graft donor, collected from the stem cell graft. The receptor source for this set is a human donor who donated a stem cell graft to a child with acute myeloid leukemia.

This clonotype turned up a few times. This chain uses TRBV5-5 with TRBJ2-7; a possible D gene is TRBD1 (6 bases). Germline CDR1 reads SGHKS; CDR2 reads YYEKEE (reference sequence). The CDR3 extends over 13 amino acids. V lost 4 bases, J lost 5 bases, and 13 bases lay in between. The CDR3 protein is CASSIKQGNEQYF. CDR3 sequence (DNA): TGTGCCAGCAGCATCAAACAGGGCAACGAGCAGTACTTC.

V usage is TRBV20-1 and J usage is TRBJ2-1; 12 positions agree with TRBD2. The CDR3 covers 16 residues. CDR1 and CDR2 from the germline V gene are DFQATT and SNEGSKA (reference sequence). V lost 6 bases and J lost 5; bases outside the gene matches: 11. In DNA, the CDR3 is TGCAGTGCCCAAAGGGGGACTAGCGGGTATCACAATGAGCAGTTCTTC. Protein: CSAQRGTSGYHNEQFF.

The sample holds a few counts of this clonotype. This chain uses TRBV7-6 with TRBJ2-2; 7 bases match TRBD1. Germline loops: CDR1 SGHVS, CDR2 FNYEAQ. The CDR3 runs to 17 residues. The J segment lost 7 bases and the V segment lost 5 bases, leaving 16 bases of the junction unmatched. The CDR3 coding sequence is TGTGCCAGCAGCCCGCGGTGGAGACAGGGTCCGGACGGGGAGCTGTTTTTT. The encoded protein is CASSPRWRQGPDGELFF.

This clonotype was recorded many times. This sequence joins TRBV7-2 and TRBJ2-7, with 7 bases that match TRBD2. The CDR3 has 15 residues. CDR1 is SGHTA, CDR2 FQGNSA, per germline. The V and J ends lost 2 bases and 2 bases, in that order; junction bases with no gene match: 6. The CDR3 here is CASSLISSGTYEQYF. CDR3 bases: TGTGCCAGCAGCTTAATTTCTAGCGGTACCTACGAGCAGTACTTC.

This clonotype was found many times. V and J are TRBV5-1 and TRBJ2-7, with D perhaps TRBD1 or TRBD2 (5 bases each). The CDR3 spans 15 residues. Germline CDR1 SGHRS, CDR2 YFSETQ. Trimming shortened V by 4 bases and J by 3 bases, and 17 bases separated the two germline ends. CDR3: CASSPRGGGFYEQYF. CDR3 coding DNA: TGCGCCAGCAGCCCCCGTGGTGGGGGTTTCTACGAGCAGTACTTC.

This clonotype was seen repeatedly, ten times or more. This chain links TRBV5-1 with TRBJ2-1, with TRBD2 matching over 9 bases. Per the germline V gene, CDR1 is SGHRS and CDR2 is YFSETQ. This CDR3 has 14 amino acids. The V segment lost 3 bases and the J segment 3 bases; nucleotides outside the gene matches: 1. CDR3 loop: CASSSSGIYNEQFF. CDR3 nucleotides: TGCGCCAGCAGCTCTAGCGGGATCTACAATGAGCAGTTCTTC.